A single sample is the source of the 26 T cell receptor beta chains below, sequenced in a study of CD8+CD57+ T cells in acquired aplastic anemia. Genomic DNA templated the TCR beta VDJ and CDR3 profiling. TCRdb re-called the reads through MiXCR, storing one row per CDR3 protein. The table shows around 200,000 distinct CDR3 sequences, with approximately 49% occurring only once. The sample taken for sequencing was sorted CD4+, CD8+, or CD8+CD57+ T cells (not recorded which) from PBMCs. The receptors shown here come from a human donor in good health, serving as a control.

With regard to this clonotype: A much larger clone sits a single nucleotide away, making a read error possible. The CDR3 region has the DNA TGTGCCAGCAGCTCGGACAGGGGGCCCACTGAAGCTTTCTTT. Translating gives CASSSDRGPTEAFF. The chain couples TRBV7-3 to TRBJ1-1, with 11 bases matching TRBD1. J gave up 4 bases and V 4 bases, and 2 bases lay outside the gene matches. This CDR3 is built from 14 residues. The V gene's germline CDR1 is SGHTA and CDR2 FQGTGA.

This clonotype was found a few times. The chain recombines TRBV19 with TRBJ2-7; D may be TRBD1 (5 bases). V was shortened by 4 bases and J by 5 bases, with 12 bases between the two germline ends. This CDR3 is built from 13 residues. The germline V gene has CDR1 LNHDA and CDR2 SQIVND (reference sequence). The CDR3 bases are TGTGCCAGTAGTACGGTCAGGGCAGACGAGCAGTACTTC. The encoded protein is CASSTVRADEQYF.

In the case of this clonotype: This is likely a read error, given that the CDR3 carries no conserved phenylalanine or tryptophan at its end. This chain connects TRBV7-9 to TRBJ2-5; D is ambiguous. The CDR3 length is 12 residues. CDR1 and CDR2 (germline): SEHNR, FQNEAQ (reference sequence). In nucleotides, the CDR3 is TGTGCTAGCAGCTTAGGGAAGGAGACCCAGTACCTC. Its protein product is CASSLGKETQYL.

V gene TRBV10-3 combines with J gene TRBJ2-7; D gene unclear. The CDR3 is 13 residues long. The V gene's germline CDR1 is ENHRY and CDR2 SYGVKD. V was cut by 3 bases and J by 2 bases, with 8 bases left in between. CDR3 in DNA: TGTGCCATCAGTGATAGACCGCCCTACGAGCAGTACTTC. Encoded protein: CAISDRPPYEQYF.

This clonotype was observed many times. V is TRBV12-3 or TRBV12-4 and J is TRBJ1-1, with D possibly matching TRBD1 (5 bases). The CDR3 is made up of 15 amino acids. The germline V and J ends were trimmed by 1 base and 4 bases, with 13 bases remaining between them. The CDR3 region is CASSLGGDWGTEAFF. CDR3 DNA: TGTGCCAGCAGTTTAGGGGGGGATTGGGGCACTGAAGCTTTCTTT.

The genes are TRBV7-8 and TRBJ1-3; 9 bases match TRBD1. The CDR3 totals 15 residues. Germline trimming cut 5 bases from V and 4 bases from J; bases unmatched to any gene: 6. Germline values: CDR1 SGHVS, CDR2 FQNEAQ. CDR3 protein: CASSLQGAPGNTIYF. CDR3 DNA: TGTGCCAGCAGCCTACAGGGGGCTCCCGGAAACACCATATATTTT.

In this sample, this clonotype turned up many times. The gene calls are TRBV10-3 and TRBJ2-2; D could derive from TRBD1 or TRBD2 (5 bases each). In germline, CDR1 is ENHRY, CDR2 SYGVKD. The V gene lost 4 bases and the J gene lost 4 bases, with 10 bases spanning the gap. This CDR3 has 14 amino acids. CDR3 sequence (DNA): TGTGCCATCAGTGCGGATGGGACCACCGGGGAGCTGTTTTTT. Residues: CAISADGTTGELFF.

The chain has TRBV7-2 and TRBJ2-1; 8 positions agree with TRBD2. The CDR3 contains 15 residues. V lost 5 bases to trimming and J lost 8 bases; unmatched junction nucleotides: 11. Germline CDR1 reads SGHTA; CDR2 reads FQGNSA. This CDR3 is CASSDGTSSMDEQFF. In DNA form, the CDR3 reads TGTGCCAGCAGCGACGGGACTAGTTCCATGGATGAGCAGTTCTTC.

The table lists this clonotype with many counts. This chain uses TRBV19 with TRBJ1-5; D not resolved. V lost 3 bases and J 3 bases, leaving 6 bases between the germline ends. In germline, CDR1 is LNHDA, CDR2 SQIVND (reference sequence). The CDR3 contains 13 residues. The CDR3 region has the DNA TGTGCCAGTAGTATTATACTCAATCAGCCCCAGCATTTT. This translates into CASSIILNQPQHF.

The CDR3 reads CASSAQGSNQPQHF. CDR3 bases: TGTGCCAGCAGTGCGCAGGGTAGCAATCAGCCCCAGCATTTT. The chain links TRBV6-1 to TRBJ1-5; perhaps TRBD1 as D (5 bases). Germline CDR1 is MNHNS and CDR2 is SASEGT. This CDR3 has 14 residues. V was trimmed by 4 bases and J by 0 bases, leaving 7 bases between them.

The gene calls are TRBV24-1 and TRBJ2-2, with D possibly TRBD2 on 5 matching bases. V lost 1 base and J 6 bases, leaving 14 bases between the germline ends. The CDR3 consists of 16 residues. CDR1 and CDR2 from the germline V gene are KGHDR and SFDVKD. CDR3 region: CATSDLSGLDAGELFF. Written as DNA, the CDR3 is TGTGCCACCAGTGATTTATCCGGACTCGATGCCGGGGAGCTGTTTTTT.

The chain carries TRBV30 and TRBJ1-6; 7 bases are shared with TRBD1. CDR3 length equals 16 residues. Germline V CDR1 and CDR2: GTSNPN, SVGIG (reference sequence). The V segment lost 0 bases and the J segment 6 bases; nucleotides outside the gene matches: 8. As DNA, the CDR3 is TGTGCCTGGAGTGTTAGAGGGACAGCCGCTAATTCACCCCTCCACTTT. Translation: CAWSVRGTAANSPLHF.

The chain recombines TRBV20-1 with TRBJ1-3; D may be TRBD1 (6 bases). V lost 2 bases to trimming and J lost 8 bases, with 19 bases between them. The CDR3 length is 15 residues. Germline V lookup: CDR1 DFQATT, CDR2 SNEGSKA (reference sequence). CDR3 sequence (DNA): TGCAGTGCTAGACCCCCTAGCGGGGGGGCAGACACCATATATTTT. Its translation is CSARPPSGGADTIYF.

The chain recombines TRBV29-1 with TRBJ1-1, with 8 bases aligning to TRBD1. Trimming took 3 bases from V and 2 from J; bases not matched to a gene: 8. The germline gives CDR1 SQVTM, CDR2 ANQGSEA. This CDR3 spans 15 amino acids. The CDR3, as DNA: TGCAGCGTTGATCGGACAGGGATGAGAAACACTGAAGCTTTCTTT. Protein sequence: CSVDRTGMRNTEAFF.

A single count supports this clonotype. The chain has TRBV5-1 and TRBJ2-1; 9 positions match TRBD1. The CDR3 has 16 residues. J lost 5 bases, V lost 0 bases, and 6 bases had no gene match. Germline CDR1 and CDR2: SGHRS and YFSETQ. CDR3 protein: CASSLDFDRGNNEQFF. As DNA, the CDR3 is TGCGCCAGCAGCTTGGATTTCGACAGGGGGAACAATGAGCAGTTCTTC.

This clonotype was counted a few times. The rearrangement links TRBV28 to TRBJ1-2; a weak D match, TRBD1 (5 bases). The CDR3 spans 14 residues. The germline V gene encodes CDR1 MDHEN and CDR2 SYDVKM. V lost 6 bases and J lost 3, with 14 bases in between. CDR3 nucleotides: TGTGCCAGCAGAGGGGTTTCTAGGGACTATGGCTACACCTTC. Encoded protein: CASRGVSRDYGYTF.

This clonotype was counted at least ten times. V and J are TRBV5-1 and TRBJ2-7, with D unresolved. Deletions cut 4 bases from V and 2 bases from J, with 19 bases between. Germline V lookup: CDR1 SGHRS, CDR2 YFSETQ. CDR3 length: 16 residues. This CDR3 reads CASSPRSGVSTYEQYF. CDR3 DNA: TGCGCCAGCAGCCCGAGGTCTGGGGTTTCTACCTACGAGCAGTACTTC.

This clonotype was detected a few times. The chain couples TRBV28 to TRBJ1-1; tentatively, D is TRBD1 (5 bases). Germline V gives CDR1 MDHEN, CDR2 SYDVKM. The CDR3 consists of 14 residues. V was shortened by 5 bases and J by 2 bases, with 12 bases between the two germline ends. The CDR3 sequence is CASSIPTVNTEAFF. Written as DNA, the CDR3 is TGTGCCAGCAGTATTCCGACAGTAAACACTGAAGCTTTCTTT.

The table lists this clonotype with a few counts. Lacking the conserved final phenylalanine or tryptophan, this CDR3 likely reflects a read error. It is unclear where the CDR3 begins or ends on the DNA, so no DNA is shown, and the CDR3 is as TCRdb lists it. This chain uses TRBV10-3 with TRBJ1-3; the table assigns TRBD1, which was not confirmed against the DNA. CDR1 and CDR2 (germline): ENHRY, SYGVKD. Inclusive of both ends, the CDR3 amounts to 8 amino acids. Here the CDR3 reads CAISPWTA.

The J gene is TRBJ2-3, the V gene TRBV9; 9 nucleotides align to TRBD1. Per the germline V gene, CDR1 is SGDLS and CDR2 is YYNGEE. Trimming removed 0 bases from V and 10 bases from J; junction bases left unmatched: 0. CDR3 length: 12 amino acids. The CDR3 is CASSVGQGAQYF. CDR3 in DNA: TGTGCCAGCAGCGTAGGACAGGGGGCGCAGTATTTT.

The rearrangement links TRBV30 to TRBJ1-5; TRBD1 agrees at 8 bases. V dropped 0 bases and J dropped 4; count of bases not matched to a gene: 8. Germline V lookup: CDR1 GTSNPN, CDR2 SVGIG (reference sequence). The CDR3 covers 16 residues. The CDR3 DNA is TGTGCCTGGAGTGTACGAGGGACAGGCCGTAATCAGCCCCAGCATTTT. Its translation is CAWSVRGTGRNQPQHF.

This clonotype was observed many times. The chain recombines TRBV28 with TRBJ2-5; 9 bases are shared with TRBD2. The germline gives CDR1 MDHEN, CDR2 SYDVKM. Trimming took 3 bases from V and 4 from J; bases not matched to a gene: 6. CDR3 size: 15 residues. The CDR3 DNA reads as TGTGCCAGCAGTTTCCAAACACTAGCGGGAGAGACCCAGTACTTC. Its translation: CASSFQTLAGETQYF. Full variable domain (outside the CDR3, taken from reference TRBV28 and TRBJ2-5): DVKVTQSSRYLVKRTGEKVFLECVQDMDHENMFWYRQDPGLGLRLIYFSYDVKMKEKGDIPEGYSVSREKKERFSLILESASTNQTSMYLCASSFQTLAGETQYFGPGTRLLVL.

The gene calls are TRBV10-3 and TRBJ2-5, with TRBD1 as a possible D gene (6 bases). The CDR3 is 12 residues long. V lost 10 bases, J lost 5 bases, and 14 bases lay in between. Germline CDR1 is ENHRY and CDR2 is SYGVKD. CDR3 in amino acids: CASRLRGETQYF. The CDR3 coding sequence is TGTGCCAGCAGGCTTAGGGGGGAGACCCAGTACTTC.

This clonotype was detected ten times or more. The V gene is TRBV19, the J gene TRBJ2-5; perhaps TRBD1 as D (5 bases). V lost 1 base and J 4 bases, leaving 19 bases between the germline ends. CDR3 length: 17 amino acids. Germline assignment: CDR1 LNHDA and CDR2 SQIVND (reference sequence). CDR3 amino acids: CASSIGWSQGAGETQYF. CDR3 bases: TGTGCCAGTAGTATAGGGTGGAGTCAAGGGGCCGGAGAGACCCAGTACTTC.

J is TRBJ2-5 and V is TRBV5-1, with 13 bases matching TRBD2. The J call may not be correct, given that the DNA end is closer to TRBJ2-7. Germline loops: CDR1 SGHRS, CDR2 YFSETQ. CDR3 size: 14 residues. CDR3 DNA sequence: TGCGCCAGCAGCTCGGGACTAGCGGGGTACGAGCAGTACTTC. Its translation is CASSSGLAGYEQYF.

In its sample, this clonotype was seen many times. CDR3 loop: CASSLKQGRQPQHF. The DNA for the CDR3 is TGTGCCAGCAGTCTCAAACAGGGGAGACAGCCCCAGCATTTT. The rearrangement links TRBV28 to TRBJ1-5, with TRBD1 identical over 7 bases. There are 14 residues in the CDR3. Unmatched junction bases numbered 8, after V lost 5 bases and J lost 7 bases. Germline V CDR1 and CDR2: MDHEN, SYDVKM.